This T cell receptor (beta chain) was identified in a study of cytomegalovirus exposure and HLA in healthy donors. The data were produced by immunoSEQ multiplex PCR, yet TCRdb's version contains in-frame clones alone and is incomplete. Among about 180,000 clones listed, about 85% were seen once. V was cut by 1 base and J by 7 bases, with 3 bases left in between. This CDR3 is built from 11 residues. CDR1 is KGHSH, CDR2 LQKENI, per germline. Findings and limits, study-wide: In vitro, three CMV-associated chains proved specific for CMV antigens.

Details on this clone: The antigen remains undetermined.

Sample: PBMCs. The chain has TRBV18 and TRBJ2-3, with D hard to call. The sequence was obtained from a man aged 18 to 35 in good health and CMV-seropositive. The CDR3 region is CASSPLNTQYF. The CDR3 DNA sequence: TGTGCCAGCTCACCACTCAATACGCAGTATTTT. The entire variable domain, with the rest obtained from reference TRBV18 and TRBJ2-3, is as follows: NAGVMQNPRHLVRRRGQEARLRCSPMKGHSHVYWYRQLPEEGLKFMVYLQKENIIDESGMPKERFSAEFPKEGPSILRIQQVVRGDSAAYFCASSPLNTQYFGPGTRLTVL.